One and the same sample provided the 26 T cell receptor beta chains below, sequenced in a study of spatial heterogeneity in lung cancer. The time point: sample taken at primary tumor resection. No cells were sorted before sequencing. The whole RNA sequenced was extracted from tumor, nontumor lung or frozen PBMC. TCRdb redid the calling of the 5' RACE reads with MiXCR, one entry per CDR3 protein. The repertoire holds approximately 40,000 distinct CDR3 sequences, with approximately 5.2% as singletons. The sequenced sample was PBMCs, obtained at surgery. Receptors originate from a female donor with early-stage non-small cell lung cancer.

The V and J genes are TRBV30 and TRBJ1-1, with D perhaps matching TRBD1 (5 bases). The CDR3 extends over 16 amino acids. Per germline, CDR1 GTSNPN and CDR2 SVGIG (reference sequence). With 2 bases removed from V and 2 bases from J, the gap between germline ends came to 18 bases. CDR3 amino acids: CAWSSWGGEENTEAFF. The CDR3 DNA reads TGTGCCTGGAGTTCCTGGGGGGGTGAGGAAAACACTGAAGCTTTCTTT.

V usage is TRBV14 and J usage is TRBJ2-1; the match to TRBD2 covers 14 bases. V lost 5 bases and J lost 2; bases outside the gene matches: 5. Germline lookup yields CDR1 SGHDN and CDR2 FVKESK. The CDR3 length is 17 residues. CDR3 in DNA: TGTGCCAGCAGCGCGGGACTAGCGGGGGACCCCTACAATGAGCAGTTCTTC. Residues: CASSAGLAGDPYNEQFF.

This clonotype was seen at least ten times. CDR3 in amino acids: CASSLASNSGTDTQYF. DNA of the CDR3: TGCGCCAGCAGCTTGGCATCCAACTCAGGCACAGATACGCAGTATTTT. V usage is TRBV5-1 and J usage is TRBJ2-3, with no clear D. This CDR3 has 16 amino acids. V lost 0 bases, J lost 1 base, and 12 bases lay in between. Germline V lookup: CDR1 SGHRS, CDR2 YFSETQ.

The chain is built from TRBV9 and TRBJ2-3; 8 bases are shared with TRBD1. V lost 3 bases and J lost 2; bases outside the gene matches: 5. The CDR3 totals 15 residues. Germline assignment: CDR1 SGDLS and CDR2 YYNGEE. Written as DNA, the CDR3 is TGTGCCAGCAGCGCTGGACAGGGTTTCACAGATACGCAGTATTTT. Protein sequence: CASSAGQGFTDTQYF. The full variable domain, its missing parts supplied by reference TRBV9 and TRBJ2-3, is DSGVTQTPKHLITATGQRVTLRCSPRSGDLSVYWYQQSLDQGLQFLIQYYNGEERAKGNILERFSAQQFPDLHSELNLSSLELGDSALYFCASSAGQGFTDTQYFGPGTRLTVL.

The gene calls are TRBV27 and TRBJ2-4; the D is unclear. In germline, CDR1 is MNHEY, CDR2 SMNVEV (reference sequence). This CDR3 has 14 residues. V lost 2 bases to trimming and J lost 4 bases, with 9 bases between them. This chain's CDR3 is CASSLRHPKNIQYF. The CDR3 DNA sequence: TGTGCCAGCAGTTTACGACACCCGAAAAACATTCAGTACTTC.

In DNA, the CDR3 is TGTGCCAGCCTCACCCGGGAATCCCAAGAGACCCAGTACTTC. It codes for CASLTRESQETQYF. The chain uses TRBV6-2 or TRBV6-3 and TRBJ2-5, with TRBD2 as a possible D gene (5 bases). The CDR3 extends over 14 amino acids. Germline CDR1 MNHEY, CDR2 SVGEGT. Deletions cut 8 bases from V and 1 base from J, with 14 bases between.

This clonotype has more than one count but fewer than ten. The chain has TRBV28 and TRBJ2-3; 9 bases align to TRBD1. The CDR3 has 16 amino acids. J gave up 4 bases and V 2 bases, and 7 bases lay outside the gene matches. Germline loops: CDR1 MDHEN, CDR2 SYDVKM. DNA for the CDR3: TGTGCCAGCAGTTTAACAGGGGGCATTCCGGCAGATACGCAGTATTTT. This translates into CASSLTGGIPADTQYF.

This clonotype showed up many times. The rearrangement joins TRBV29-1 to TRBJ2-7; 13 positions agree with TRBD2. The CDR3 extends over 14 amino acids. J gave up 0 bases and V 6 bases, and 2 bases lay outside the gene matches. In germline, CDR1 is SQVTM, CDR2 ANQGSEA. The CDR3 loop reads CSVGLAGASYEQYF. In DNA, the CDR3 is TGCAGCGTAGGACTAGCGGGGGCCTCCTACGAGCAGTACTTC.

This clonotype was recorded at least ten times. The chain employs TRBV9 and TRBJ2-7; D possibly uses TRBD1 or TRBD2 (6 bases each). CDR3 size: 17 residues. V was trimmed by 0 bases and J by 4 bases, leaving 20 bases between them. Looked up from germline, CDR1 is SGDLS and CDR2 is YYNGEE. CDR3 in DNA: TGTGCCAGCAGCGTAGCCTCGACAGGAGGAGGGATATACGAGCAGTACTTC. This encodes CASSVASTGGGIYEQYF.

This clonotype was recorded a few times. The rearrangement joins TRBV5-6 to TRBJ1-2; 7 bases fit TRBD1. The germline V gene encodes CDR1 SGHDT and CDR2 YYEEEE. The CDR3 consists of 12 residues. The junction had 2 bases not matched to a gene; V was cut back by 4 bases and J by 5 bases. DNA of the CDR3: TGTGCCAGCAGCGAGGGACAGTATGGCTACACCTTC. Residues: CASSEGQYGYTF.

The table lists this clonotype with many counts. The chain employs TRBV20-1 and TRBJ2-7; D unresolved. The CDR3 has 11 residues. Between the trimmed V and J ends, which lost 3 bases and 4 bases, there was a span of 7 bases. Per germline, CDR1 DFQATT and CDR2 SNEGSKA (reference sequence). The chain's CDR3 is CSASREYEQYF. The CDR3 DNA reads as TGCAGTGCTAGTCGCGAATACGAGCAGTACTTC.

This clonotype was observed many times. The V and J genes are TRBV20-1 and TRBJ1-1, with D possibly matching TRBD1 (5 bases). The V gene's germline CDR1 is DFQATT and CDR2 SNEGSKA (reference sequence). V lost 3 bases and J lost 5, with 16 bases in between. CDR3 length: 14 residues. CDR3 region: CSASSGRDGTEAFF. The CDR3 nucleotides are TGCAGTGCTAGTTCGGGAAGGGACGGGACTGAAGCTTTCTTT.

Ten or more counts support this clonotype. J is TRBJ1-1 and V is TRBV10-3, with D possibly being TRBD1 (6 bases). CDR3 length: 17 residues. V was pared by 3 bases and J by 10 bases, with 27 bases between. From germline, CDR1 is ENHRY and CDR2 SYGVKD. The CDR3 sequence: CAISDRPGRGRRNGAFF. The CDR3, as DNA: TGTGCCATCAGTGATCGGCCCGGGCGGGGGCGCCGTAATGGAGCTTTCTTT.

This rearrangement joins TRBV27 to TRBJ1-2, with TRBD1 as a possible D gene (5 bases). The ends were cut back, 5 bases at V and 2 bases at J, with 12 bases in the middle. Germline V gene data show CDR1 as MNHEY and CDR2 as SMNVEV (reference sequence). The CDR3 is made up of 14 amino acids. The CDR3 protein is CASSPDKPNYGYTF. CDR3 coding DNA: TGTGCCAGCAGTCCGGACAAACCCAACTATGGCTACACCTTC.

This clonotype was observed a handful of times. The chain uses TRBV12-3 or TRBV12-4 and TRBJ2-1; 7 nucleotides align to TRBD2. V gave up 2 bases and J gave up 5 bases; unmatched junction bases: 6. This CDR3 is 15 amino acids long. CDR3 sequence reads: CASSLSFGGNNEQFF. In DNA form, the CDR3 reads TGTGCCAGCAGTTTATCATTCGGGGGGAACAATGAGCAGTTCTTC.

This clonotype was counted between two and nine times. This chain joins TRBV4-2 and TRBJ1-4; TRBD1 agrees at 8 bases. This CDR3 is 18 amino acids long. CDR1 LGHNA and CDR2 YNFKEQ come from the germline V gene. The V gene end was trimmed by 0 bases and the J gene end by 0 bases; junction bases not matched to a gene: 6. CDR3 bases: TGTGCCAGCAGCCAAGATCTCACGACAGGGGCAACTAATGAAAAACTGTTTTTT. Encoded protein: CASSQDLTTGATNEKLFF.

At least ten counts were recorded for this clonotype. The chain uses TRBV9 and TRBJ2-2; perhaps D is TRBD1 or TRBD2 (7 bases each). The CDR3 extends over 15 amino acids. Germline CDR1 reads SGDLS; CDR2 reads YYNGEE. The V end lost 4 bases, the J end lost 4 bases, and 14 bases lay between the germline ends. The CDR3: CASSPRGGSTGELFF. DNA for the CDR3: TGTGCCAGCAGCCCCAGGGGGGGGAGCACCGGGGAGCTGTTTTTT.

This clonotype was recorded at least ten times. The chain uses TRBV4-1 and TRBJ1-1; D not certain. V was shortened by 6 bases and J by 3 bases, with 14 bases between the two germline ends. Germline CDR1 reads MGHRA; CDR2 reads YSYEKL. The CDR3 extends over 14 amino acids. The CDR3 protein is CASRLALGDTEAFF. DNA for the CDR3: TGCGCCAGCAGACTAGCTCTTGGGGACACTGAAGCTTTCTTT.

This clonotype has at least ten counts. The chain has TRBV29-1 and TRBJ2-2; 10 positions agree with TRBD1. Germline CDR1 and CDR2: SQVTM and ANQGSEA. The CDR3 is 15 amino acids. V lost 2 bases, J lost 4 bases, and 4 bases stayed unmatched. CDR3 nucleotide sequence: TGCAGCGTTGAACCGGGACAGGGGACCACCGGGGAGCTGTTTTTT. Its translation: CSVEPGQGTTGELFF.

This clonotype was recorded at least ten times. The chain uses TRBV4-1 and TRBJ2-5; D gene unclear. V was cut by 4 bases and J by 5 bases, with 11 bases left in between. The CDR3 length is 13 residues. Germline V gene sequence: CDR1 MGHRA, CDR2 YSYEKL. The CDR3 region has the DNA TGCGCCAGCAGCCCAAGGACGCGGGAGACCCAGTACTTC. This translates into CASSPRTRETQYF.

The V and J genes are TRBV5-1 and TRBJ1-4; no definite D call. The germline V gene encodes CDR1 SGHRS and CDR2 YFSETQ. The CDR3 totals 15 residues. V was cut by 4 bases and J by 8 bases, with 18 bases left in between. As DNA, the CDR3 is TGCGCCAGCAGCCCATCAATGGCTAATAGGGAAAAACTGTTTTTT. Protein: CASSPSMANREKLFF.

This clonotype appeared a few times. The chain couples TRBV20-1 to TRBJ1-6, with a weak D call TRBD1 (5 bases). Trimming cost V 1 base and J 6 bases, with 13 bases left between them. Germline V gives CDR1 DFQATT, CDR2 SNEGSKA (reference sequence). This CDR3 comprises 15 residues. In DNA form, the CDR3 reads TGCAGTGCTAGAGTCTCCGGGGCCAGTAATTCACCCCTCCACTTT. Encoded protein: CSARVSGASNSPLHF.

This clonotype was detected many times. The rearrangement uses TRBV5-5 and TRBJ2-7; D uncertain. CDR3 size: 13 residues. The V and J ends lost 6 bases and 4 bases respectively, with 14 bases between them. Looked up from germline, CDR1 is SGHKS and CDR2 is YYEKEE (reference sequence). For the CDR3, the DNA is TGTGCCAGCACCCCCGCCCTCGGTTACGAGCAGTACTTC. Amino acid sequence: CASTPALGYEQYF.

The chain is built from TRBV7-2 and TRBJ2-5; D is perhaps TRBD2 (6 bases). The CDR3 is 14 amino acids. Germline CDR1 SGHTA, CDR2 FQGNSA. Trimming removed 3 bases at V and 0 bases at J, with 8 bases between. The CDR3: CASSFRGYQETQYF. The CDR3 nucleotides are TGTGCCAGCAGCTTCCGGGGGTACCAAGAGACCCAGTACTTC.

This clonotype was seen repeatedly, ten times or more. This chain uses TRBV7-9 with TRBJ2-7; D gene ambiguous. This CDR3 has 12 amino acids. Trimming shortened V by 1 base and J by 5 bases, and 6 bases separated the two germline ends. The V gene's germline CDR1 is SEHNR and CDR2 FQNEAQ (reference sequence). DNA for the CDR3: TGTGCCAGCAGCTTAGGTGTGGACGAGCAGTACTTC. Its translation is CASSLGVDEQYF.

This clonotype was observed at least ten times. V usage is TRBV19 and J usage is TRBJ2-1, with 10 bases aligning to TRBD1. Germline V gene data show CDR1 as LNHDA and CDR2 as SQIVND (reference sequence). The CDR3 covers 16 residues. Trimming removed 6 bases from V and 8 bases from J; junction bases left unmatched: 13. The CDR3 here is CASRNRGQGVVDEQFF. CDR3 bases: TGTGCCAGTAGGAACCGAGGACAGGGGGTGGTTGATGAGCAGTTCTTC.